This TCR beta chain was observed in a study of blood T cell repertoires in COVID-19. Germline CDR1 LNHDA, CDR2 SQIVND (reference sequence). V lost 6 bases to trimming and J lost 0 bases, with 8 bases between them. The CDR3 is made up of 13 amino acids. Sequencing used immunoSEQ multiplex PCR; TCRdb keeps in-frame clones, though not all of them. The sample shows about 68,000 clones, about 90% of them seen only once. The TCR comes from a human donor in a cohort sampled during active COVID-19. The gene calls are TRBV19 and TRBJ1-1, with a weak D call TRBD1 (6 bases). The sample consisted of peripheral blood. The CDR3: CASRGQMNTEAFF. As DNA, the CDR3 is TGTGCCAGTAGGGGACAAATGAACACTGAAGCTTTCTTT. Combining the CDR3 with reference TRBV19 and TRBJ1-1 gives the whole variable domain DGGITQSPKYLFRKEGQNVTLSCEQNLNHDAMYWYRQDPGQGLRLIYYSQIVNDFQKGDIAEGYSVSREKKESFPLTVTSAQKNPTAFYLCASRGQMNTEAFFGQGTRLTVV.